The 4 T cell receptor beta chains presented below share a single source sample, sequenced in a study of OX40 agonist ivuxolimab in advanced cancers. Here immunoSEQ multiplex PCR was the method, and the copy in TCRdb shows in-frame clones only, minus some. In the table there are 81,000 or so clones, less than 95% of which are singletons. The sample here was CD4+ or CD8+ T cells sorted from blood, taken in a trial of the OX40 agonist ivuxolimab. The receptors come from an adult with an advanced solid tumor such as melanoma, head and neck, liver or kidney cancer.

The gene calls are TRBV6-5 and TRBJ2-1; D is ambiguous. Germline V gene lookup returns CDR1 MNHEY and CDR2 SVGAGI. The ends were cut back, 0 bases at V and 9 bases at J, with 12 bases in the middle. The CDR3 covers 14 residues. CDR3 sequence: CASSYSWVGSEQFF. The CDR3 nucleotides are TGTGCCAGCAGTTACTCGTGGGTTGGCAGTGAGCAGTTCTTC.

The genes are TRBV6-9 and TRBJ1-6; 7 bases match TRBD1. The CDR3 spans 14 residues. V lost 6 bases, J lost 11 bases, and 10 bases stayed unmatched. Germline V gene data show CDR1 as MNHGY and CDR2 as SVAAGI. As DNA, the CDR3 is TGTGCCAGCAGCCTACCGACAGGGTCGGCACCCCTCCACTTT. It translates to CASSLPTGSAPLHF.

The rearrangement links TRBV30 to TRBJ1-2, with unresolved D. This CDR3 comprises 13 residues. CDR1 is GTSNPN and CDR2 is SVGIG in the germline V gene (reference sequence). The V gene lost 8 bases and the J gene lost 3 bases, with 16 bases spanning the gap. The CDR3 region is CAERDVIDYGYTF. CDR3 DNA: TGTGCCGAAAGAGATGTAATAGACTATGGCTACACCTTC.

The V gene is TRBV30, the J gene TRBJ1-3; D is uncertain. CDR3 length: 13 residues. V gave up 7 bases and J gave up 2 bases, with 12 bases separating them. Per germline, CDR1 GTSNPN and CDR2 SVGIG (reference sequence). The CDR3 nucleotides read TGTGCCTCGGTCGGAGGAACTGGAAACACCATATATTTT. This codes for CASVGGTGNTIYF.